The 5 T cell receptor beta chains in this list originate from one sample, sequenced in a study of cytomegalovirus exposure and HLA in healthy donors. TCRdb keeps only in-frame clones here, not all; method: immunoSEQ multiplex PCR. The table lists about 160,000 clones, roughly 90% of them singletons. The specimen was PBMCs. These receptors were obtained from a woman aged 18-29 years in good health and CMV-seronegative.

The CDR3 spells CASSTQGWAGELFF. The DNA of the CDR3 is TGCGCCAGCAGCACACAGGGTTGGGCCGGGGAGCTGTTTTTT. The genes are TRBV4-3 and TRBJ2-2; D might be TRBD1 (6 bases). V lost 5 bases to trimming and J lost 6 bases, with 13 bases between them. The germline CDR1 and CDR2 sequences are LGHNA and YSLEER. This CDR3 is built from 14 residues.

This rearrangement joins TRBV2 to TRBJ1-3, with 11 bases lining up with TRBD1. This CDR3 contains 18 residues. V shed 6 bases and J 4 bases; nucleotides not matched to a gene: 14. Germline lookup yields CDR1 SNHLY and CDR2 FYNNEI. As DNA, the CDR3 is TGTGCCAGCAGGGCCCGGACAGGGGGCGGCCCGGAAGGAAACACCATATATTTT. Protein: CASRARTGGGPEGNTIYF.

The rearrangement links TRBV4-3 to TRBJ1-2; D gene ambiguous. The CDR3 runs 14 residues. Germline CDR1 LGHNA, CDR2 YSLEER. The V gene lost 3 bases and the J gene lost 1 base, with 9 bases spanning the gap. CDR3 in DNA: TGCGCCAGCAGCCACGCGAACGGTAACTATGGCTACACCTTC. It codes for CASSHANGNYGYTF.

The table lists this clone with a few counts. The genes are TRBV4-3 and TRBJ1-1; 7 bases agree with TRBD1. The CDR3 totals 16 residues. V shed 1 base and J 2 bases; nucleotides not matched to a gene: 7. Looked up from germline, CDR1 is LGHNA and CDR2 is YSLEER. CDR3 loop: CASSQVLGDRNTEAFF. The CDR3 nucleotides read TGCGCCAGCAGCCAAGTGTTGGGGGACAGAAACACTGAAGCTTTCTTT.

The genes are TRBV5-1 and TRBJ2-2, with D possibly being TRBD1 (6 bases). Germline V gene lookup returns CDR1 SGHRS and CDR2 YFSETQ. The CDR3 contains 14 residues. The V end lost 7 bases, the J end lost 2 bases, and 12 bases lay between the germline ends. CDR3 nucleotides: TGCGCCAGCTTGGGGGCCCTAAACACCGGGGAGCTGTTTTTT. This gives the protein CASLGALNTGELFF.